This T cell receptor (beta chain) came from a study of shared clonotypes between healthy human individuals. Germline V gene sequence: CDR1 SGHKS, CDR2 YYEKEE (reference sequence). With 1 base removed from V and 4 bases from J, the gap between germline ends came to 11 bases. The CDR3 sequence is 14 residues long. Assay: immunoSEQ multiplex PCR; the TCRdb copy retains only in-frame clones and omits some. The repertoire holds approximately 980,000 clones, with over 60% as singletons. This clonotype was obtained from a man between 18 and 29 years old in good health. The V and J genes are TRBV5-5 and TRBJ1-2; TRBD1 is a possible D gene (6 bases). Source material: memory CD4+ T cells sorted from blood. The subset here: CD45RA-negative fraction. The CDR3 sequence: CASSLRQGRYGYTF. The CDR3 DNA follows: TGTGCCAGCAGCTTGAGGCAGGGGCGCTATGGCTACACCTTC.